This T cell receptor (beta chain) appears in the sequencing data of a study of patients and donors after allogeneic stem cell transplantation (dated by TCRdb to between 2020 and 2021). Here V drops 3 bases and J drops 7 bases, and the junction holds 5 bases not matched to any gene. Measured from the cysteine to the phenylalanine, the CDR3 is 13 residues long. Only the CDR3 region is kept as DNA, spanning 39 bases read in frame from base 1. The library was obtained by RT-PCR. TCRdb lists the instrument as NextSeq 550. TCRdb reworked the public reads: Q25 trimming with fastp, MiXCR clone assembly, productive beta chains retained. One record per CDR3 amino acid sequence lists the most common genes and DNA. This sample holds 24,000 or so distinct CDR3 sequences; around 29% were observed only once. The biggest ten clones account for approximately 50% of the sample. Of note for this clonotype: Its cognate antigen has yet to be identified. Base qualities are missing; no much larger clone stands one base away.

The receptor comes from a human donor who was either an allogeneic HSCT recipient or a stem cell or donor lymphocyte infusion donor (not recorded which). It is not recorded whose cells these are; they may come from a transplant donor. Sequencing input: blood, either unsorted or a sorted T cell fraction (not recorded which). This receptor chain uses TRBV12-3 or TRBV12-4 and TRBJ1-1; TRBD1 fits 7 bases in the junction. The nucleotides read TGTGCCAGCAGTTTCGGGGGACAGTTTGAAGCTTTCTTT. This is translated as CASSFGGQFEAFF.